This is a list of T cell receptor beta chains from one sample in a study of T cell responses to AZD1222 COVID-19 vaccine. The data were produced by immunoSEQ multiplex PCR, yet TCRdb's version contains in-frame clones alone and is incomplete. The profile shows 150,000 or so clones, 90% of them singletons. This specimen consisted of peripheral blood, obtained 28 days after the second AZD1222 dose. These receptors originate from an adult who received the AZD1222 COVID-19 vaccine. CDR3s include the opening cysteine and the closing phenylalanine or tryptophan. Fields, in order: D gene, clone size, V gene, J gene, CDR3 protein, CDR3 DNA. A D gene is named only where the DNA matches it firmly. Clone size is given for some rows only: seen once, a few or many times, or a class if the clone is expanded.

NA,NA,TRBV5-4,TRBJ1-2,CASSLARGDPLAVTF,TGTGCCAGCAGCTTGGCCCGAGGGGACCCCCTTGCAGTCACCTTC
NA,NA,TRBV28,TRBJ1-3,CASSRDGLSGNTIYF,TGTGCCAGCAGTCGGGACGGGCTATCTGGAAACACCATATATTTT
TRBD1,NA,TRBV14,TRBJ2-2,CASSQTGTGVTGELFF,TGTGCCAGCAGCCAAACCGGGACAGGGGTTACCGGGGAGCTGTTTTTT
NA,NA,TRBV3-1/TRBV3-2,TRBJ2-3,CASSQIRDIFLGADTQYF,TGTGCCAGCAGCCAGATCCGGGACATTTTTTTAGGGGCGGATACGCAGTATTTT
TRBD1,NA,TRBV2,TRBJ1-2,CASLPGTGGGGYTF,TGTGCCAGCTTACCTGGGACAGGGGGTGGTGGCTACACCTTC
TRBD2,NA,TRBV7-2,TRBJ2-5,CASSSGLGYQETQYF,TGTGCCAGCAGCTCGGGACTAGGCTACCAAGAGACCCAGTACTTC
NA,NA,TRBV28,TRBJ1-3,CASVPHGSSVNTIYF,TGTGCCAGCGTCCCCCACGGTTCTTCAGTAAACACCATATATTTT
TRBD1,NA,TRBV7-9,TRBJ1-3,CASSSTGAGNTIYF,TGTGCCAGCAGCTCTACAGGGGCTGGAAACACCATATATTTT
TRBD1,once,TRBV13,TRBJ2-1,CASTTRDRGNEQFF,TGTGCCAGCACAACCCGGGACAGGGGCAATGAGCAGTTCTTC
NA,NA,TRBV28,TRBJ1-4,CASSSSNEKLFF,TGTGCCAGCAGTTCCTCTAATGAAAAACTGTTTTTT
NA,once,TRBV6-1,TRBJ2-7,CASSDGREQYF,TGTGCCAGCAGTGACGGACGGGAGCAGTACTTC
TRBD1,NA,TRBV6-1,TRBJ2-3,CASSENDRGTDTQYF,TGTGCCAGCAGTGAAAATGACAGGGGCACAGATACGCAGTATTTT
NA,once,TRBV11-2,TRBJ1-6,CASYSGNSPLHF,TGTGCCAGCTACTCGGGAAACTCACCCCTCCACTTT
TRBD2,few,TRBV13,TRBJ2-7,CASSSRGTSNSYEQYF,TGTGCCAGCAGCTCAAGGGGGACTAGCAATTCCTACGAGCAGTACTTC
NA,NA,TRBV27,TRBJ2-6,CASSLSIGGSGANVLTF,TGTGCCAGCAGTTTATCTATAGGTGGGTCTGGGGCCAACGTCCTGACTTTC
TRBD1,NA,TRBV30,TRBJ2-7,CAWAGTGPYEQYF,TGTGCCTGGGCCGGGACAGGGCCCTACGAGCAGTACTTC
TRBD1,NA,TRBV7-2,TRBJ2-7,CASSLGAWDRSPYEQYF,TGTGCCAGCAGCTTAGGGGCGTGGGACAGAAGCCCCTACGAGCAGTACTTC
NA,NA,TRBV2,TRBJ1-2,CATQGQYYGYTF,TGTGCCACCCAAGGACAATACTATGGCTACACCTTC
TRBD1,NA,TRBV7-9,TRBJ2-7,CASSPPTGQYYEQYF,TGTGCCAGCAGCCCCCCCACGGGACAGTACTACGAGCAGTACTTC
TRBD2,NA,TRBV9,TRBJ2-1,CASSPAGWTYNEQFF,TGTGCCAGCAGCCCAGCGGGATGGACCTACAATGAGCAGTTCTTC
TRBD1,NA,TRBV7-9,TRBJ1-2,CASGLRGQVTGGYTF,TGTGCCAGCGGCTTAAGGGGACAGGTTACGGGTGGCTACACCTTC
NA,NA,TRBV27,TRBJ2-1,CASSFSGTYNEQFF,TGTGCCAGCAGTTTTAGCGGCACCTACAATGAGCAGTTCTTC
NA,few,TRBV6-2/TRBV6-3,TRBJ2-1,CASSYSTSYNEQFF,TGTGCCAGCAGTTACTCGACTAGCTACAATGAGCAGTTCTTC
NA,NA,TRBV27,TRBJ1-6,CASSLGSLGSPLHF,TGTGCCAGCAGTTTGGGGTCCCTGGGGTCACCCCTCCACTTT
TRBD2,once,TRBV7-2,TRBJ2-3,CASSSSGGARDTQYF,TGTGCCAGCAGCTCTAGCGGGGGGGCCAGGGATACGCAGTATTTT
NA,NA,TRBV2,TRBJ2-1,CASTDSPGPKQFF,TGTGCCAGCACTGACAGTCCGGGTCCGAAACAGTTCTTC
TRBD1,NA,TRBV2,TRBJ1-5,CASSAGRGRDQPQHF,TGTGCCAGCAGTGCGGGCAGGGGGCGTGATCAGCCCCAGCATTTT
NA,NA,TRBV6-5,TRBJ1-2,CASSAPTGINYGYTF,TGTGCCAGCAGCGCTCCGACAGGAATAAACTATGGCTACACCTTC
NA,NA,TRBV19,TRBJ1-2,CASSTVTLYGYTF,TGTGCCAGTAGTACAGTTACACTTTATGGCTACACCTTC
NA,NA,TRBV12-3/TRBV12-4,TRBJ1-1,CASGRDTEAFF,TGTGCCAGCGGCAGGGATACTGAAGCTTTCTTT
TRBD1,NA,TRBV7-9,TRBJ2-6,CASSRGQGAIGANVLTF,TGTGCCAGCAGCCGAGGACAGGGGGCGATTGGGGCCAACGTCCTGACTTTC